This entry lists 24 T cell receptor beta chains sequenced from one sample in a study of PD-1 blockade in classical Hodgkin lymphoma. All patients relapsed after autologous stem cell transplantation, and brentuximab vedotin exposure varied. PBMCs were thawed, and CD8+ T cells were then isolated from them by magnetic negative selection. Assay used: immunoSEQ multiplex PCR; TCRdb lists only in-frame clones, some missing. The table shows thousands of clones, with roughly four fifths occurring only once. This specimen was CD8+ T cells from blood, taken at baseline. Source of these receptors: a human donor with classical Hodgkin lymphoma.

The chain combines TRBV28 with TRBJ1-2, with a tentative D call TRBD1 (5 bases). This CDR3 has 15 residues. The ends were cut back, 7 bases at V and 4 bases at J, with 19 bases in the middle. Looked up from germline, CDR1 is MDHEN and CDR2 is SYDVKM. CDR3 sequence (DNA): TGTGCCAGCACCCAGGGTCTCGGGGCCCTCTATGGCTACACCTTC. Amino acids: CASTQGLGALYGYTF.

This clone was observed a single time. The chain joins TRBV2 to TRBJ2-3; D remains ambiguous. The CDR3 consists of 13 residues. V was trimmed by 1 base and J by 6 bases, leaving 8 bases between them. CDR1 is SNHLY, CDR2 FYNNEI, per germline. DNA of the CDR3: TGTGCCAGCAGTGAAGAGGTCAGCGATACGCAGTATTTT. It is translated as CASSEEVSDTQYF.

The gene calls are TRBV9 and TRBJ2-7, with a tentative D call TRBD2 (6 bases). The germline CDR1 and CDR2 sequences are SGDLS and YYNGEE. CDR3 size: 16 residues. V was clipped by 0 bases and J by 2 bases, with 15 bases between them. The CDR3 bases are TGTGCCAGCAGCGTAGCGCCTGAGCGGGCTACCTACGAGCAGTACTTC. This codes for CASSVAPERATYEQYF.

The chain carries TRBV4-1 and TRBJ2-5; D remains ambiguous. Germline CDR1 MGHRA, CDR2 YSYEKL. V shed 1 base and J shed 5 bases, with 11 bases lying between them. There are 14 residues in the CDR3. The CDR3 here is CASSQASGGETQYF. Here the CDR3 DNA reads TGCGCCAGCAGCCAAGCTTCGGGTGGCGAGACCCAGTACTTC.

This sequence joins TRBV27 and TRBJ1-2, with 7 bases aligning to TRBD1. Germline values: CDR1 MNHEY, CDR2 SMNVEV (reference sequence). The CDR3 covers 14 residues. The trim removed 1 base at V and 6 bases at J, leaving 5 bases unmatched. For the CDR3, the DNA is TGTGCCAGCAGTTTATATGAGGGGGCTGATGGCTACACCTTC. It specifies CASSLYEGADGYTF.

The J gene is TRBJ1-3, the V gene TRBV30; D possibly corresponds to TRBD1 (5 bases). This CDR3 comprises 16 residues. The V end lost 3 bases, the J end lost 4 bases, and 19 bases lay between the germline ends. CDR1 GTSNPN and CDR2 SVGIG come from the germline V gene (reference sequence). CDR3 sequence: CAWSDWGSDEGNTIYF. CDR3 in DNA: TGTGCCTGGAGCGACTGGGGCAGCGACGAAGGAAACACCATATATTTT.

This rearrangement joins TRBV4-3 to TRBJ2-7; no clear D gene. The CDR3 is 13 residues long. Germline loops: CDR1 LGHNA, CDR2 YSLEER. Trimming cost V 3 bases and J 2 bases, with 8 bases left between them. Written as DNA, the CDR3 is TGCGCCAGCAGCCAGGACGCTGCCTACGAGCAGTACTTC. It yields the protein CASSQDAAYEQYF.

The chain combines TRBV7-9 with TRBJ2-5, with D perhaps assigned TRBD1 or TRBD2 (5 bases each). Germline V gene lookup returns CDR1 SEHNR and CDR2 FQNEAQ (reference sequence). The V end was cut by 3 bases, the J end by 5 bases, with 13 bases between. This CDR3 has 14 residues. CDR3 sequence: CASSFEERGETQYF. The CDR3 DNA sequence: TGTGCCAGCAGCTTCGAGGAACGGGGCGAGACCCAGTACTTC. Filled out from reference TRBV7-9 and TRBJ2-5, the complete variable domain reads DTGVSQNPRHKITKRGQNVTFRCDPISEHNRLYWYRQTLGQGPEFLTYFQNEAQLEKSRLLSDRFSAERPKGSFSTLEIQRTEQGDSAMYLCASSFEERGETQYFGPGTRLLVL.

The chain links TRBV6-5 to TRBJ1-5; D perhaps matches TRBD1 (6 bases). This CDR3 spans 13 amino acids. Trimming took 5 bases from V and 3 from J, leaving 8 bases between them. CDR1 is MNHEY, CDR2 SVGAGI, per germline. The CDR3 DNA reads TGTGCCAGCAGTACAGGGTACAATCAGCCCCAGCATTTT. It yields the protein CASSTGYNQPQHF.

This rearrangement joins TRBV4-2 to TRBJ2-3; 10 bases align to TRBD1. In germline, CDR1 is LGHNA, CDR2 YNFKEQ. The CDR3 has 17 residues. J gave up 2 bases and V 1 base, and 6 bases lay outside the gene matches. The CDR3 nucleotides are TGTGCCAGCAGCCAAGGTGCGACAGGGGGCTCCACAGATACGCAGTATTTT. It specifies CASSQGATGGSTDTQYF.

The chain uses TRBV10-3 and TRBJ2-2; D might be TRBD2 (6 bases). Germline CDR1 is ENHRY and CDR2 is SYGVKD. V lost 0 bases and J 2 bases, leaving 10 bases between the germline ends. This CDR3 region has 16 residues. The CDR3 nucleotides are TGTGCCATCAGTGAGTCGGTGGGGGGAAACACCGGGGAGCTGTTTTTT. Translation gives CAISESVGGNTGELFF.

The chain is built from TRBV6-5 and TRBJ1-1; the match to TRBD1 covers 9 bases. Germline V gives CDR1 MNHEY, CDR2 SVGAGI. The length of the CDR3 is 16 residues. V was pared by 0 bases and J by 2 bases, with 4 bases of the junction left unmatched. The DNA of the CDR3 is TGTGCCAGCAGTTACTCGTGGACAGGGGTTAACACTGAAGCTTTCTTT. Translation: CASSYSWTGVNTEAFF.

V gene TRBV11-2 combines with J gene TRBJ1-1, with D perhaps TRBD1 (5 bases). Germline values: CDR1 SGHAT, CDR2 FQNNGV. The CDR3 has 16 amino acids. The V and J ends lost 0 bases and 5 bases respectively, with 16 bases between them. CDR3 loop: CASSLEFGARKTEAFF. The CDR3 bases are TGTGCCAGCAGCTTAGAGTTTGGGGCCAGGAAAACTGAAGCTTTCTTT. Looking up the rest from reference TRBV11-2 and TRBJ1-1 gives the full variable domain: EAGVAQSPRYKIIEKRQSVAFWCNPISGHATLYWYQQILGQGPKLLIQFQNNGVVDDSQLPKDRFSAERLKGVDSTLKIQPAKLEDSAVYLCASSLEFGARKTEAFFGQGTRLTVV.

The CDR3 is CASSHGTSGAGELFF. The CDR3 nucleotides read TGCGCCAGCAGCCACGGGACTAGCGGGGCCGGGGAGCTGTTTTTT. V is TRBV4-3 and J is TRBJ2-2, with 13 bases lining up with TRBD2. From germline, CDR1 is LGHNA and CDR2 YSLEER. The CDR3 has 15 residues. J was trimmed by 6 bases and V by 3 bases; bases with no gene match: 1.

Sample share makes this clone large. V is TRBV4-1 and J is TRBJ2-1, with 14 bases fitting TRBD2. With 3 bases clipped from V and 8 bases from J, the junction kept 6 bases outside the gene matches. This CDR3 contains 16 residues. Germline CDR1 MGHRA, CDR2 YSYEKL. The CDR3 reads CASSHRTSGGYDEQFF. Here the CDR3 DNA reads TGCGCCAGCAGCCACAGGACTAGCGGGGGGTATGATGAGCAGTTCTTC.

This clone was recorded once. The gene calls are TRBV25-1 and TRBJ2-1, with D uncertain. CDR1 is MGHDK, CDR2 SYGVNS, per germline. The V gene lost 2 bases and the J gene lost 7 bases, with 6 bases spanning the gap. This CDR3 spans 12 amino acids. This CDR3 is CASSEGDNEQFF. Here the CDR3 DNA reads TGTGCCAGCAGTGAAGGGGATAATGAGCAGTTCTTC.

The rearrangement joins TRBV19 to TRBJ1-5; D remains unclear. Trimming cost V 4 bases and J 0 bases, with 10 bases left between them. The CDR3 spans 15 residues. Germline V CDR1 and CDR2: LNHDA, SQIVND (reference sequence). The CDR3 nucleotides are TGTGCCAGTAGTACCTCCGCAGCTAGCAATCAGCCCCAGCATTTT. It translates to CASSTSAASNQPQHF.

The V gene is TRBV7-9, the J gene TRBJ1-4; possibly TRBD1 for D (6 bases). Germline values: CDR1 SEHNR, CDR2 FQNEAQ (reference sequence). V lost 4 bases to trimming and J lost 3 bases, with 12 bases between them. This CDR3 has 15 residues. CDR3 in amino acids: CASSSTGSPNEKLFF. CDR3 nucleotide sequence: TGTGCCAGCAGCTCAACAGGGAGTCCTAATGAAAAACTGTTTTTT.

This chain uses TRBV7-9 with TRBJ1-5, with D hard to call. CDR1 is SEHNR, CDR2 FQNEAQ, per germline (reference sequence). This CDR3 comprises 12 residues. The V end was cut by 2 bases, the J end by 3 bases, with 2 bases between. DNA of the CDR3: TGTGCCAGCAGCTTACTCAATCAGCCCCAGCATTTT. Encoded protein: CASSLLNQPQHF.

The DNA for the CDR3 is TGTGCCAGCAGCACCCGGGGAGGAGGCGGCACCGGGGAGCTGTTTTTT. The encoded protein is CASSTRGGGGTGELFF. The chain joins TRBV13 to TRBJ2-2, with D maybe TRBD2 (6 bases). Germline V gene sequence: CDR1 PRHDT, CDR2 FYEKMQ (reference sequence). This CDR3 region has 16 residues. With 5 bases removed from V and 4 bases from J, the gap between germline ends came to 17 bases.

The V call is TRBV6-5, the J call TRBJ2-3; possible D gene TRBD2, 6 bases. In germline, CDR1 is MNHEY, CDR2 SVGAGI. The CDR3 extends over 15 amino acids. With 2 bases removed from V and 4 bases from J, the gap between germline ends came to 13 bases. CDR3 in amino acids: CASSYGGGSADTQYF. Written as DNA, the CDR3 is TGTGCCAGCAGTTACGGGGGAGGTAGCGCAGATACGCAGTATTTT.

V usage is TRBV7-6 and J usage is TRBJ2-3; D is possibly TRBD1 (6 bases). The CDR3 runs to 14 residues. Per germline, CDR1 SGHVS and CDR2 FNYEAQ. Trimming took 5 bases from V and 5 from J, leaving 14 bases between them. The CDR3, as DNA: TGTGCCAGCAGCCCCAGGGGTGGGGGAGATACGCAGTATTTT. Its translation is CASSPRGGGDTQYF.

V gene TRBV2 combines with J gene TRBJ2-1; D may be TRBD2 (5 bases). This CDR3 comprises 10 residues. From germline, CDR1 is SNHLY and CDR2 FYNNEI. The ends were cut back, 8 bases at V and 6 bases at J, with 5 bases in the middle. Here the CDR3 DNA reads TGTGCCAGCGAGGGCAATGAGCAGTTCTTC. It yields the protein CASEGNEQFF.

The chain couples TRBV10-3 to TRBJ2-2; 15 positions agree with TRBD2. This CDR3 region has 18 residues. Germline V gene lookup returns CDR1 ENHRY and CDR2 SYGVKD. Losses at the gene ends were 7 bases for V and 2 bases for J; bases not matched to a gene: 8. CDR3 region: CAINPGTSGGLNTGELFF. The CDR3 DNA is TGTGCCATCAACCCTGGGACTAGCGGGGGGCTAAACACCGGGGAGCTGTTTTTT.